The 18 T cell receptor beta chains listed next were all sequenced from one sample in a study of blood T cell repertoires in COVID-19 (dated by TCRdb to between 2020 and 2021). The library was produced with the immunoSEQ multiplex PCR assay. Here the immuneACCESS table is served through TCRdb, limited to in-frame sequences with V and J called. Missing clones are a known gap in these copies; in checked studies unresolved V genes cover under half, and the rest lacks a known reason. The sample table contains tens of thousands of clones; only one count was recorded for about 81% of them. More than 10% of the sample rests with the top ten. Sequences were obtained from peripheral blood. The origin of the receptors is a human donor in a cohort sampled during active COVID-19.

This clone was counted a single time. The gene calls are TRBV29-1 and TRBJ2-5; TRBD1 matches 7 bases. The length of the CDR3 is 15 residues. V was pared by 0 bases and J by 1 base, with 5 bases of the junction left unmatched. Per the germline V gene, CDR1 is SQVTM and CDR2 is ANQGSEA. CDR3 coding DNA: TGCAGCGTTGAAGATCTAGGGGGCGGCCAAGAGACCCAGTACTTC. It encodes CSVEDLGGGQETQYF.

The chain couples TRBV7-9 to TRBJ1-6, with D possibly TRBD1 on 5 matching bases. The CDR3 has 14 amino acids. Trimming took off 2 bases at V and 8 bases at J, with 10 bases between the two ends. Per the germline V gene, CDR1 is SEHNR and CDR2 is FQNEAQ (reference sequence). CDR3 nucleotide sequence: TGTGCCAGCAGCTTACAGGGAGGGGATTCACCCCTCCACTTT. Encoded protein: CASSLQGGDSPLHF.

CDR3 bases: TGTGCCAGCAGTTACGCGAACTACGAGCAGTACTTC. Protein: CASSYANYEQYF. The chain is built from TRBV6-2 or TRBV6-3 and TRBJ2-7; unclear D gene. CDR3 length equals 12 residues. Per the germline V gene, CDR1 is MNHEY and CDR2 is SVGEGT. V lost 2 bases, J lost 3 bases, and 5 bases lay in between.

V and J are TRBV19 and TRBJ1-1, with 8 positions matching TRBD1. Germline-derived CDR1 and CDR2 are LNHDA and SQIVND (reference sequence). This CDR3 comprises 15 residues. V shed 5 bases, J shed 6 bases, and the junction held 11 bases outside the gene matches. The CDR3 coding sequence is TGTGCCAGTAGTCCGGGCGGACAGGGAGGGGCTGAAGCTTTCTTT. Its protein product is CASSPGGQGGAEAFF. Based on the CDR3 plus reference TRBV19 and TRBJ1-1, the full variable domain is DGGITQSPKYLFRKEGQNVTLSCEQNLNHDAMYWYRQDPGQGLRLIYYSQIVNDFQKGDIAEGYSVSREKKESFPLTVTSAQKNPTAFYLCASSPGGQGGAEAFFGQGTRLTVV.

The chain has TRBV6-5 and TRBJ2-7, with a tentative D call TRBD1 (5 bases). The CDR3 has 13 amino acids. CDR1 MNHEY and CDR2 SVGAGI come from the germline V gene. With 5 bases removed from V and 0 bases from J, the gap between germline ends came to 8 bases. The chain's CDR3 is CASSRQFSYEQYF. CDR3 coding DNA: TGTGCCAGCAGTCGACAGTTCTCCTACGAGCAGTACTTC.

The chain carries TRBV5-1 and TRBJ2-5, with 10 bases aligning to TRBD2. CDR1 is SGHRS and CDR2 is YFSETQ in the germline V gene. V trimming: 4 bases; J trimming: 2 bases; junction bases outside the gene matches: 2. The CDR3 contains 14 residues. The CDR3 DNA reads as TGCGCCAGCAGCCTGACTAGCGGGCAAGAGACCCAGTACTTC. This translates into CASSLTSGQETQYF. Looking up the rest from reference TRBV5-1 and TRBJ2-5 gives the full variable domain: KAGVTQTPRYLIKTRGQQVTLSCSPISGHRSVSWYQQTPGQGLQFLFEYFSETQRNKGNFPGRFSGRQFSNSRSEMNVSTLELGDSALYLCASSLTSGQETQYFGPGTRLLVL.

J is TRBJ1-1 and V is TRBV18; tentatively, D is TRBD1 (5 bases). The CDR3 is 12 residues long. Trimming took off 6 bases at V and 7 bases at J, with 12 bases between the two ends. CDR1 is KGHSH, CDR2 LQKENI, per germline. The CDR3 loop is CASSRAGGEAFF. The CDR3 DNA reads TGTGCCAGCTCCCGGGCGGGGGGTGAAGCTTTCTTT. Combining the CDR3 with reference TRBV18 and TRBJ1-1 gives the whole variable domain NAGVMQNPRHLVRRRGQEARLRCSPMKGHSHVYWYRQLPEEGLKFMVYLQKENIIDESGMPKERFSAEFPKEGPSILRIQQVVRGDSAAYFCASSRAGGEAFFGQGTRLTVV.

The V and J genes are TRBV24-1 and TRBJ2-3; 12 nucleotides line up with TRBD2. The J segment lost 6 bases and the V segment lost 4 bases, leaving 7 bases of the junction unmatched. Germline values: CDR1 KGHDR, CDR2 SFDVKD. The CDR3 contains 16 residues. CDR3 region: CATSDPGLAGTDTQYF. As DNA, the CDR3 is TGTGCCACCAGTGACCCCGGACTAGCGGGGACCGATACGCAGTATTTT.

The chain employs TRBV5-1 and TRBJ2-7; the match to TRBD1 covers 9 bases. V was clipped by 4 bases and J by 1 base; unmatched bases: 6. From germline, CDR1 is SGHRS and CDR2 YFSETQ. The CDR3 is made up of 15 amino acids. CDR3 residues: CASSVPGQGSYEQYF. CDR3 bases: TGCGCCAGCAGCGTACCGGGACAGGGATCCTACGAGCAGTACTTC. Full variable domain (outside the CDR3, taken from reference TRBV5-1 and TRBJ2-7): KAGVTQTPRYLIKTRGQQVTLSCSPISGHRSVSWYQQTPGQGLQFLFEYFSETQRNKGNFPGRFSGRQFSNSRSEMNVSTLELGDSALYLCASSVPGQGSYEQYFGPGTRLTVT.

The V and J genes are TRBV5-1 and TRBJ2-1; a possible D gene is TRBD2 (6 bases). The CDR3 runs 15 residues. Germline CDR1 SGHRS, CDR2 YFSETQ. Trimming took off 4 bases at V and 10 bases at J, with 21 bases between the two ends. This CDR3 is CASSTGPTSSAEQFF. The DNA for the CDR3 is TGCGCCAGCAGCACGGGACCGACCTCTAGCGCGGAGCAGTTCTTC.

The rearrangement uses TRBV15 and TRBJ2-1; 7 bases agree with TRBD1. There are 15 residues in the CDR3. Germline CDR1 reads LNHNV; CDR2 reads YYDKDF (reference sequence). J was trimmed by 2 bases and V by 3 bases; bases with no gene match: 4. The CDR3 reads CATSRNRGAYNEQFF. CDR3 DNA sequence: TGTGCCACCAGCAGGAACAGGGGAGCCTACAATGAGCAGTTCTTC.

V gene TRBV7-8 combines with J gene TRBJ1-5; TRBD1 matches at 10 bases. J gave up 7 bases and V 4 bases, and 10 bases lay outside the gene matches. The CDR3 runs 16 residues. Per germline, CDR1 SGHVS and CDR2 FQNEAQ. CDR3 nucleotides: TGTGCCAGCAGCTCGGGACAGGGGTTCGGGGGGCAGCCCCAGCATTTT. Protein sequence: CASSSGQGFGGQPQHF.

The rearrangement links TRBV6-1 to TRBJ1-2; a weak D match, TRBD1 (6 bases). The CDR3 totals 15 residues. V lost 2 bases, J lost 3 bases, and 13 bases lay in between. The germline V gene has CDR1 MNHNS and CDR2 SASEGT. CDR3 sequence (DNA): TGTGCCAGCAGTGAAACATGGGACACTTACTATGGCTACACCTTC. This sequence encodes CASSETWDTYYGYTF.

The chain combines TRBV30 with TRBJ1-5, with 9 bases that match TRBD1. The V gene end was trimmed by 1 base and the J gene end by 3 bases; junction bases not matched to a gene: 7. Germline lookup yields CDR1 GTSNPN and CDR2 SVGIG (reference sequence). CDR3 length: 16 residues. The CDR3 DNA is TGTGCCTGGAGTGACGGGACAGGGAAGGCCAATCAGCCCCAGCATTTT. Its translation: CAWSDGTGKANQPQHF. Together with reference TRBV30 and TRBJ1-5, the CDR3 gives the full variable domain: SQTIHQWPATLVQPVGSPLSLECTVEGTSNPNLYWYRQAAGRGLQLLFYSVGIGQISSEVPQNLSASRPQDRQFILSSKKLLLSDSGFYLCAWSDGTGKANQPQHFGDGTRLSIL.

The rearrangement links TRBV6-6 to TRBJ1-2; weak D call: TRBD1 (5 bases). This CDR3 region has 14 residues. With 2 bases removed from V and 5 bases from J, the gap between germline ends came to 12 bases. Germline CDR1 MNHNY, CDR2 SVGAGI (reference sequence). CDR3 loop: CASSYQGDLYGYTF. The CDR3, as DNA: TGTGCCAGCAGTTACCAGGGCGACCTATATGGCTACACCTTC.

The J gene is TRBJ2-7, the V gene TRBV24-1; the D gene is possibly TRBD2 (5 bases). This CDR3 region has 16 residues. Per germline, CDR1 KGHDR and CDR2 SFDVKD. V was clipped by 3 bases and J by 1 base, with 15 bases between them. DNA for the CDR3: TGTGCCACCAGTGATGACGACTCGGGGTATTCCTACGAGCAGTACTTC. Translated, it gives CATSDDDSGYSYEQYF.

V gene TRBV5-5 combines with J gene TRBJ2-3, with 10 bases identical to TRBD2. Germline CDR1 SGHKS, CDR2 YYEKEE (reference sequence). The CDR3 contains 16 residues. Unmatched junction bases numbered 9, after V lost 3 bases and J lost 5 bases. The CDR3 sequence: CASSSPSGGGVDTQYF. The CDR3 nucleotides are TGTGCCAGCAGCTCACCGAGCGGGGGGGGAGTAGATACGCAGTATTTT.

This clone was picked up a small number of times. V and J are TRBV4-1 and TRBJ2-5; 11 bases are shared with TRBD2. The CDR3 contains 15 residues. The germline V gene has CDR1 MGHRA and CDR2 YSYEKL. The junction had 7 bases not matched to a gene; V was cut back by 1 base and J by 9 bases. CDR3 region: CASSQGTSGSGAQYF. As DNA, the CDR3 is TGCGCCAGCAGCCAAGGGACTAGCGGGTCCGGGGCCCAGTACTTC.